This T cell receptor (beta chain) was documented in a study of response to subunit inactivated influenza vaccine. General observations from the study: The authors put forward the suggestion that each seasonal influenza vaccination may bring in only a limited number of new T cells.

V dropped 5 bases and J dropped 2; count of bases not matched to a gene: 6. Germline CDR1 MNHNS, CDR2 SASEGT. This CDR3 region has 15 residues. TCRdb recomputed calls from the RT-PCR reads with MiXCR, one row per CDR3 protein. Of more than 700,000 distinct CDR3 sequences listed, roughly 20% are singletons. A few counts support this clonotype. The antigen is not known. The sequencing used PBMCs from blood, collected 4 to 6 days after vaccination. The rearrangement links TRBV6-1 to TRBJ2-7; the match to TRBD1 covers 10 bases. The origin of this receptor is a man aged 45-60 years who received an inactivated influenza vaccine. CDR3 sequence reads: CASSQGTGATYEQYF. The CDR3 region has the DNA TGTGCCAGCAGTCAAGGGACAGGGGCAACCTACGAGCAGTACTTC.